This is a list of T cell receptor beta chains from one sample in a study of blood T cell repertoires in COVID-19. TCRdb's copy holds only in-frame clones and misses some; the assay was immunoSEQ multiplex PCR. This sample has about 280,000 clones, with about 83% found just once. Sequenced: PBMCs or T cells enriched from blood (not recorded which). Receptor source: a woman between 40 and 50 years old who had recovered from COVID-19. Both conserved end residues are part of each CDR3. The D gene is left open where the match is weak. Clone size is shown for a subset of rows, as once, few, many or a class of expanded clone.

d_call	clone_size	v_call	cdr3_length	j_call	cdr3_aa	cdr3_nt
TRBD2	-	TRBV6-5	14	TRBJ2-1	CASSYLRRGGEQFF	TGTGCCAGCAGTTACCTACGTCGGGGAGGGGAGCAGTTCTTC
-	few	TRBV5-4	15	TRBJ2-5	CASSFGAVGGETQYF	TGTGCCAGCAGCTTCGGAGCGGTGGGAGGAGAGACCCAGTACTTC
-	-	TRBV2	14	TRBJ1-2	CASSPTDSSYGYTF	TGTGCCAGCAGCCCAACCGACAGCAGCTATGGCTACACCTTC
TRBD1	-	TRBV7-7	15	TRBJ1-5	CASSLRDRGNQPQHF	TGTGCTAGCAGCCTCCGGGACAGGGGCAATCAGCCCCAGCATTTT
-	-	TRBV24-1	12	TRBJ2-3	CATSEETGRPYF	TGTGCCACCAGTGAGGAGACAGGGAGGCCGTATTTT
TRBD2	few	TRBV11-2	19	TRBJ2-7	CASSPPPPWTSGTTYEQYF	TGTGCCAGCAGCCCCCCCCCTCCGTGGACTAGCGGTACAACCTACGAGCAGTACTTC
TRBD1	-	TRBV4-2	15	TRBJ2-1	CASSQLDRGDDEQFF	TGTGCCAGCAGCCAACTGGACAGGGGTGACGATGAGCAGTTCTTC
-	-	TRBV2	13	TRBJ2-5	CASTPLEGETQYF	TGTGCCAGCACCCCCCTGGAGGGAGAGACCCAGTACTTC
-	-	TRBV28	14	TRBJ1-1	CASSPMGRNTEAFF	TGTGCCAGCAGTCCGATGGGGAGGAACACTGAAGCTTTCTTT
-	-	TRBV16	16	TRBJ1-6	CASSQSRGSYNSPLHF	TGTGCCAGCAGCCAATCAAGGGGTTCCTATAATTCACCCCTCCACTTT
-	-	TRBV4-1	14	TRBJ1-2	CASSQVDTDYGYTF	TGCGCCAGCAGCCAAGTGGACACAGACTATGGCTACACCTTC
-	-	TRBV7-9	13	TRBJ1-6	CASSPSPGSPLHF	TGTGCCAGCAGCCCAAGCCCCGGTTCACCCCTCCACTTT
-	-	TRBV11-3	12	TRBJ2-5	CASSSAEETQYF	TGTGCCAGCAGCTCTGCAGAAGAGACCCAGTACTTC
TRBD2	-	TRBV7-6	17	TRBJ2-2	CASSLEASGTNTGELFF	TGTGCCAGCAGCTTAGAGGCTAGCGGGACGAACACCGGGGAGCTGTTTTTT
TRBD1	-	TRBV19	15	TRBJ1-1	CASSIAGDRNTEAFF	TGTGCCAGTAGTATTGCTGGGGACAGGAACACTGAAGCTTTCTTT
-	-	TRBV7-2	14	TRBJ2-4	CASSQPPGLNIQYF	TGTGCCAGCAGCCAACCCCCAGGGTTAAACATTCAGTACTTC
TRBD1	once	TRBV27	13	TRBJ1-2	CASRGTGAYGYTF	TGTGCCAGCAGGGGGACAGGGGCCTATGGCTACACCTTC
-	-	TRBV27	13	TRBJ1-5	CASSLAGNQPQHF	TGTGCCAGCAGTTTAGCGGGCAATCAGCCCCAGCATTTT
-	-	TRBV24-1	16	TRBJ2-5	CATSELGAVGSETQYF	TGTGCCACCAGTGAATTAGGGGCCGTGGGGTCGGAGACCCAGTACTTC
-	few	TRBV12-3/TRBV12-4	13	TRBJ2-2	CASTPPGTGELFF	TGTGCCAGCACCCCCCCCGGGACCGGGGAGCTGTTTTTT
-	-	TRBV7-8	16	TRBJ2-7	CASSLAGLPGSYEQYF	TGTGCCAGCAGCTTAGCGGGACTTCCGGGGTCCTACGAGCAGTACTTC
-	-	TRBV20-1	11	TRBJ2-7	CSAKHSYEQYF	TGCAGTGCAAAACACAGCTACGAGCAGTACTTC
TRBD2	-	TRBV4-3	17	TRBJ2-1	CASSQDLGAGVSNEQFF	TGCGCCAGCAGCCAAGATCTAGGAGCGGGAGTATCCAATGAGCAGTTCTTC
TRBD1	-	TRBV7-9	14	TRBJ1-2	CASSERQGIYGYTF	TGTGCCAGCAGCGAAAGACAGGGTATCTATGGCTACACCTTC
TRBD2	-	TRBV20-1	15	TRBJ2-3	CSASNLAGGTDTQYF	TGCAGTGCTAGTAACCTAGCGGGAGGTACAGATACGCAGTATTTT
-	-	TRBV4-1	18	TRBJ2-3	CASSQDGPGGPSTDTQYF	TGCGCCAGCAGCCAAGATGGCCCGGGGGGCCCTAGCACAGATACGCAGTATTTT